A single sample gave rise to the 14 T cell receptor beta chains below, sequenced in a study of OX40 agonist ivuxolimab in advanced cancers. Clones were sequenced by immunoSEQ multiplex PCR, and TCRdb holds only the in-frame ones, with some missing. The table includes approximately 40,000 clones, more than 70% detected once. The sequenced sample was CD4+ or CD8+ T cells sorted from blood, obtained in a trial of the OX40 agonist ivuxolimab. The origin of the receptors is an adult with an advanced solid tumor such as melanoma, head and neck, liver or kidney cancer.

This chain connects TRBV5-1 to TRBJ1-5; D is undetermined. V lost 0 bases and J 3 bases, leaving 7 bases between the germline ends. Germline V gene data show CDR1 as SGHRS and CDR2 as YFSETQ. The CDR3 runs 14 residues. CDR3 in DNA: TGCGCCAGCAGCTTGGCGGGCGCCAATCAGCCCCAGCATTTT. Translating gives CASSLAGANQPQHF.

The rearrangement uses TRBV29-1 and TRBJ2-7; weak D call: TRBD1 (6 bases). Germline CDR1 is SQVTM and CDR2 is ANQGSEA. V was clipped by 4 bases and J by 2 bases, with 12 bases between them. The CDR3 runs to 13 residues. The CDR3 region is CSVGGQGPYEQYF. CDR3 bases: TGCAGCGTTGGGGGGCAGGGGCCCTACGAGCAGTACTTC.

The V gene is TRBV19, the J gene TRBJ1-5, with D uncertain. The length of the CDR3 is 15 residues. Germline V CDR1 and CDR2: LNHDA, SQIVND (reference sequence). Trimming cost V 5 bases and J 5 bases, with 16 bases left between them. Written as DNA, the CDR3 is TGTGCCAGTAGTCCAGGCGGCAGGATCCATCAGCCCCAGCATTTT. Translation gives CASSPGGRIHQPQHF.

The chain joins TRBV7-9 to TRBJ1-1; D gene unclear. Trimming removed 8 bases at V and 5 bases at J, with 9 bases between. The CDR3 is 11 amino acids. CDR1 is SEHNR, CDR2 FQNEAQ, per germline (reference sequence). The CDR3 is CASRRGTEAFF. Written as DNA, the CDR3 is TGTGCCAGCCGGCGAGGGACTGAAGCTTTCTTT.

The chain is built from TRBV11-2 and TRBJ2-5; the D is unclear. Germline V CDR1 and CDR2: SGHAT, FQNNGV. This CDR3 is built from 13 residues. The V end was cut by 3 bases, the J end by 2 bases, with 7 bases between. DNA of the CDR3: TGTGCCAGCAGCTTGGTACAGCAAGAGACCCAGTACTTC. It is translated as CASSLVQQETQYF. The variable domain in full, with the rest retrieved from reference TRBV11-2 and TRBJ2-5, is EAGVAQSPRYKIIEKRQSVAFWCNPISGHATLYWYQQILGQGPKLLIQFQNNGVVDDSQLPKDRFSAERLKGVDSTLKIQPAKLEDSAVYLCASSLVQQETQYFGPGTRLLVL.

The V call is TRBV6-1, the J call TRBJ1-2, with 9 bases fitting TRBD1. Trimming removed 10 bases from V and 2 bases from J; junction bases left unmatched: 5. This CDR3 has 13 residues. Germline CDR1 and CDR2: MNHNS and SASEGT. CDR3 loop: CATPGTGNYGYTF. DNA for the CDR3: TGTGCCACTCCCGGGACAGGGAACTATGGCTACACCTTC.

V usage is TRBV9 and J usage is TRBJ2-1; D is tentatively TRBD1 or TRBD2 (5 bases each). This CDR3 has 16 residues. From germline, CDR1 is SGDLS and CDR2 YYNGEE. V was cut by 0 bases and J by 8 bases, with 18 bases left in between. In DNA, the CDR3 is TGTGCCAGCAGCGTAGGAATCCAACGGGGCGGCGATGAGCAGTTCTTC. Protein sequence: CASSVGIQRGGDEQFF.

This sequence joins TRBV6-5 and TRBJ1-2; the D is unclear. Germline V gene sequence: CDR1 MNHEY, CDR2 SVGAGI. Between the trimmed V and J ends, which lost 0 bases and 7 bases, there was a span of 12 bases. The CDR3 consists of 14 residues. This chain's CDR3 is CASSYSAGLGGYTF. The CDR3 bases are TGTGCCAGCAGTTACTCGGCCGGCCTCGGTGGCTACACCTTC.

The chain uses TRBV4-1 and TRBJ1-3; D gene uncertain. Trimming pared 0 bases from V and 4 bases from J, leaving 10 bases between. Germline assignment: CDR1 MGHRA and CDR2 YSYEKL. The CDR3 is 15 amino acids. In DNA form, the CDR3 reads TGCGCCAGCAGCCAAGATTGGGCCTCAGGAAACACCATATATTTT. Residues: CASSQDWASGNTIYF.

The chain combines TRBV27 with TRBJ1-1; maybe TRBD1 (6 bases). V was clipped by 4 bases and J by 4 bases, with 10 bases between them. The CDR3 consists of 13 residues. Germline V gives CDR1 MNHEY, CDR2 SMNVEV (reference sequence). The CDR3 region is CASSSTRGTEAFF. Here the CDR3 DNA reads TGTGCCAGCAGTTCCACCAGGGGCACTGAAGCTTTCTTT.

This clone was seen a single time. The chain carries TRBV7-2 and TRBJ2-7, with D possibly TRBD2 on 6 matching bases. The V gene's germline CDR1 is SGHTA and CDR2 FQGNSA. The CDR3 has 13 residues. The V end lost 8 bases, the J end lost 6 bases, and 17 bases lay between the germline ends. In DNA form, the CDR3 reads TGTGCCAGCGGGGAGGCCAGATTGAGCGAGCAGTACTTC. Protein product: CASGEARLSEQYF.

This clone has a single count. This chain links TRBV7-9 with TRBJ2-1; D is unresolved. Germline V gives CDR1 SEHNR, CDR2 FQNEAQ (reference sequence). The CDR3 has 13 amino acids. Trimming removed 2 bases from V and 2 bases from J, with 4 bases in between. CDR3 bases: TGTGCCAGCAGCTTACCAGCCTACAATGAGCAGTTCTTC. This encodes CASSLPAYNEQFF.

This chain joins TRBV27 and TRBJ2-2; 9 bases agree with TRBD2. The CDR3 spans 16 residues. The J segment lost 5 bases and the V segment lost 6 bases, leaving 10 bases of the junction unmatched. The V gene's germline CDR1 is MNHEY and CDR2 SMNVEV (reference sequence). As DNA, the CDR3 is TGTGCCAGCAGCCCCGTAGCGGGAGTGAGTACCGGGGAGCTGTTTTTT. It translates to CASSPVAGVSTGELFF.

The CDR3 here is CATTPTSPNEQFF. Here the CDR3 DNA reads TGTGCCACCACGCCCACTAGCCCCAATGAGCAGTTCTTC. The chain couples TRBV15 to TRBJ2-1, with a tentative D call TRBD2 (6 bases). V was clipped by 7 bases and J by 6 bases, with 13 bases between them. Looked up from germline, CDR1 is LNHNV and CDR2 is YYDKDF (reference sequence). CDR3 size: 13 residues.